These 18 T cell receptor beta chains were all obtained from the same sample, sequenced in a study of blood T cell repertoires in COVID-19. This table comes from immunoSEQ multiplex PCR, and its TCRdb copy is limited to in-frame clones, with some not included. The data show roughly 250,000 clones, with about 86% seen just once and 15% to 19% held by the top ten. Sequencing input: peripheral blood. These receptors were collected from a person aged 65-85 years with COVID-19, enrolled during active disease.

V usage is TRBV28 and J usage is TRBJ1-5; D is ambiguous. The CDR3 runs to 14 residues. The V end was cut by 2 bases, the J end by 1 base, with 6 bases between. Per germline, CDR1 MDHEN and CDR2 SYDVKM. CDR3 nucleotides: TGTGCCAGCAGTTTACATTTCAGCAATCAGCCCCAGCATTTT. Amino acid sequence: CASSLHFSNQPQHF.

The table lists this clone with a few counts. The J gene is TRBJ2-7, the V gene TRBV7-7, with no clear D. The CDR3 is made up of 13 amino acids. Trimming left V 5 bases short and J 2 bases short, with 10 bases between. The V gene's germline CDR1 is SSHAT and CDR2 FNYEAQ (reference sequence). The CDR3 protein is CASSVGRPYEQYF. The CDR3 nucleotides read TGTGCCAGCAGCGTGGGCAGGCCCTACGAGCAGTACTTC.

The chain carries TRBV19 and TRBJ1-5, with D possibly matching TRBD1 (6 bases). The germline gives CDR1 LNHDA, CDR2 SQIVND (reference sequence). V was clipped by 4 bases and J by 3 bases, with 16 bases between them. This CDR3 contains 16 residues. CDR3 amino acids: CASSTHRTGFNQPQHF. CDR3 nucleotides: TGTGCCAGTAGTACCCATCGTACAGGGTTCAATCAGCCCCAGCATTTT.

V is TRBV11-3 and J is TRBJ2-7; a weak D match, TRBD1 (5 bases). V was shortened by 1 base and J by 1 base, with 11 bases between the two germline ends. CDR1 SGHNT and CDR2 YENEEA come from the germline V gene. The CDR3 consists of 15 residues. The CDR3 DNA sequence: TGTGCCAGCAGCTTAGGGGGCAACCCTTCCTACGAGCAGTACTTC. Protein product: CASSLGGNPSYEQYF.

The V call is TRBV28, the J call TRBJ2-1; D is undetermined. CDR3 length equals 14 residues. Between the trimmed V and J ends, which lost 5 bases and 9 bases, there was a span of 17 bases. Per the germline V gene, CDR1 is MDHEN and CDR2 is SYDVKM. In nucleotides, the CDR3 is TGTGCCAGCAGTCTTACCCAGAGCCCGGGTGAGCAGTTCTTC. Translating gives CASSLTQSPGEQFF.

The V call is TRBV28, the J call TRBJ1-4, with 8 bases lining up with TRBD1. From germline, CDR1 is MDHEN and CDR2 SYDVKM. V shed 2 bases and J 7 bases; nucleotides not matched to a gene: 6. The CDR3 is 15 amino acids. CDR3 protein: CASSLRQGRGEKLFF. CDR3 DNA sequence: TGTGCCAGCAGTTTACGACAGGGGCGGGGTGAAAAACTGTTTTTT.

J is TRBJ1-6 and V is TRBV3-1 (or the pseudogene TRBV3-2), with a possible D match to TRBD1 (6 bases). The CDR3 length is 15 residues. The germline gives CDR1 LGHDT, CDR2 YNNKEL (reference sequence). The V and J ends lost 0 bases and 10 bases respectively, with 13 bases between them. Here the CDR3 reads CASSQDPTGTSPLHF. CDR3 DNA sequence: TGTGCCAGCAGCCAAGATCCCACAGGGACATCACCCCTCCACTTT.

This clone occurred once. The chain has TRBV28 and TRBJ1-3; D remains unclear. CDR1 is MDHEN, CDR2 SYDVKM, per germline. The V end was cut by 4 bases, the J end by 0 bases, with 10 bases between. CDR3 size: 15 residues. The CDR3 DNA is TGTGCCAGCAGTTCCCCGGGGAACTCTGGAAACACCATATATTTT. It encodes CASSSPGNSGNTIYF.

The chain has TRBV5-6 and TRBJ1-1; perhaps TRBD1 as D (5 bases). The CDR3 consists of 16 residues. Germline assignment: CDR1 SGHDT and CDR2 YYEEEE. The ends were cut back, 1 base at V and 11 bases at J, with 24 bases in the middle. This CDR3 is CASSLRVQSQPGGAFF. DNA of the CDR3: TGTGCCAGCAGCTTGAGGGTCCAGTCCCAACCCGGGGGGGCTTTCTTT.

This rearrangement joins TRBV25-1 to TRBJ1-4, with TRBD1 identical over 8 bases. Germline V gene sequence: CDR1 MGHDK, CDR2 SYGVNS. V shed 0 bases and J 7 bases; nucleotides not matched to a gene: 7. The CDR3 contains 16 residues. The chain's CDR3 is CASSEYGGTGLEKLFF. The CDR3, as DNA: TGTGCCAGCAGTGAATATGGTGGGACAGGCCTTGAAAAACTGTTTTTT.

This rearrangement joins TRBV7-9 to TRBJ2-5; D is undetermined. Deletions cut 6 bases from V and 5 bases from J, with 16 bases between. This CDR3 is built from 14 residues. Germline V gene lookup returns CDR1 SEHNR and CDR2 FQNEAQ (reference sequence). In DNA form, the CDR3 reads TGTGCCAGCAGTCCCCGATCACGCGCGGAGACCCAGTACTTC. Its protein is CASSPRSRAETQYF.

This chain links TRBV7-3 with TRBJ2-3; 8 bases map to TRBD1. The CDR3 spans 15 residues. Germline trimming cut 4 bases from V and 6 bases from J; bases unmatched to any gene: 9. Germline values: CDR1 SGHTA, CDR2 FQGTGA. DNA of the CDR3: TGTGCCAGCAGCTCTGGACAGGGTTTCTTTGATACGCAGTATTTT. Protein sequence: CASSSGQGFFDTQYF. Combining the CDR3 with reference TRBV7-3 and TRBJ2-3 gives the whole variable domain GAGVSQTPSNKVTEKGKYVELRCDPISGHTALYWYRQSLGQGPEFLIYFQGTGAADDSGLPNDRFFAVRPEGSVSTLKIQRTERGDSAVYLCASSSGQGFFDTQYFGPGTRLTVL.

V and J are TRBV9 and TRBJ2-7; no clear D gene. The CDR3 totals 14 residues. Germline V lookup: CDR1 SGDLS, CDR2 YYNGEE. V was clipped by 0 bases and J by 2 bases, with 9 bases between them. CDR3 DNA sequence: TGTGCCAGCAGCGTAGGTGGCCGTACCTACGAGCAGTACTTC. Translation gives CASSVGGRTYEQYF.

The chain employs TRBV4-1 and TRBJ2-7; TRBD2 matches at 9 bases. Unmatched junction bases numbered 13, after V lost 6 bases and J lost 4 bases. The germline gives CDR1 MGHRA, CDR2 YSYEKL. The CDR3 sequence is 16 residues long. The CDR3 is CASSQRTGTSRYEQYF. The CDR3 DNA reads TGCGCCAGCAGTCAGAGGACCGGGACTAGCAGGTACGAGCAGTACTTC.

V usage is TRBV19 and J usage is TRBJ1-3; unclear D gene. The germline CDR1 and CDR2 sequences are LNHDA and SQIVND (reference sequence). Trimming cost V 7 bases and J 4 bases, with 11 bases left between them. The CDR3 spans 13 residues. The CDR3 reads CASTTNWGNTIYF. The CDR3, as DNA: TGTGCCAGTACAACCAACTGGGGAAACACCATATATTTT.

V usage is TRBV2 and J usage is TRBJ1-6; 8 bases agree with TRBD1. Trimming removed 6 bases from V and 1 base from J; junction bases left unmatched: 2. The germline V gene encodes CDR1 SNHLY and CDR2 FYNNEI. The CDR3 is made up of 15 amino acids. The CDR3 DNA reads TGTGCCAGCAGCGACAGGGGATCCTATAATTCACCCCTCCACTTT. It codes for CASSDRGSYNSPLHF.

The CDR3 spells CASSSVPPQGSISDTQYF. The CDR3 bases are TGTGCCAGCAGCTCTGTGCCCCCCCAGGGGAGTATCTCAGATACGCAGTATTTT. The V and J genes are TRBV7-8 and TRBJ2-3; D is perhaps TRBD1 (6 bases). The V gene lost 4 bases and the J gene lost 4 bases, with 24 bases spanning the gap. The CDR3 has 18 amino acids. Germline CDR1 and CDR2: SGHVS and FQNEAQ.

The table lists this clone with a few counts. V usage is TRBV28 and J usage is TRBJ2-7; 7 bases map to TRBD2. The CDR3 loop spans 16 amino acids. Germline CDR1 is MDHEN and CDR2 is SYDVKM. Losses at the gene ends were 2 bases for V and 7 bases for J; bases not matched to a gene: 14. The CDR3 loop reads CASSLSWSGIAEEQYF. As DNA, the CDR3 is TGTGCCAGCAGTTTAAGTTGGAGCGGGATAGCCGAGGAGCAGTACTTC.